This T cell receptor (beta chain) was obtained from a study of T cell repertoires in cytomegalovirus infection. The wider study: Used in the study were CMV epitopes, some recently identified and HLA-C-restricted, others well-studied and HLA-B-restricted. Notes on the study in general: Within the response measured ex vivo, HLA-C-restricted CMV-specific TCR beta clonotypes were dominant. Summed public TCR beta family frequency identified CMV carriers bearing the relevant HLA.

TCRdb re-analysed the reads in MiXCR, keeping a single row per CDR3 protein. The data contain fewer than 650,000 distinct CDR3 sequences, just under 40% of them singletons. This CDR3 is built from 16 residues. V was pared by 6 bases and J by 0 bases, with 18 bases between. CDR1 is MNHEY and CDR2 is SVGEGT in the germline V gene. With respect to this clonotype: The antigen is unknown.

The TCR comes from a human donor in good health (CMV status not recorded). Some clones in this sample may be carry-over from other donors' samples. Material: cultured PBMCs, obtained from culture after CMV antigen stimulation. V is TRBV6-2 or TRBV6-3 and J is TRBJ2-7; the D call may be TRBD1 or TRBD2 (5 bases each). In nucleotides, the CDR3 is TGTGCCAGCAGCTCGGGACCTAACTTATACTCCTACGAGCAGTACTTC. Its protein is CASSSGPNLYSYEQYF.